The 4 T cell receptor beta chains given below trace back to one sample, sequenced in a study of STAT5B mutations in CD4+ large granular lymphocyte leukemia. Assay used: immunoSEQ multiplex PCR; TCRdb lists only in-frame clones, some missing. The table includes 20,000 to 25,000 clones, about four fifths detected once. Sequencing used CD4+ T cells from blood buffy coats. The receptors were sampled from a human donor in good health.

As DNA, the CDR3 is TGCGCCAGCTCTAGAGCGGGAACCTCCTACGAGCAGTACTTC. It specifies CASSRAGTSYEQYF. The chain carries TRBV5-1 and TRBJ2-5; the match to TRBD2 covers 7 bases. Matching the DNA end better, TRBJ2-7 makes the J call doubtful. Germline V CDR1 and CDR2: SGHRS, YFSETQ. CDR3 length: 14 residues.

This clone has a single count. The J gene is TRBJ2-2, the V gene TRBV6-5, with no clear D. The ends were cut back, 6 bases at V and 8 bases at J, with 16 bases in the middle. Germline V lookup: CDR1 MNHEY, CDR2 SVGAGI. This CDR3 is 14 amino acids long. The DNA of the CDR3 is TGTGCCAGCAGCCCGACTCGGCCTGGTGGGGAGCTGTTTTTT. Translating gives CASSPTRPGGELFF.

This clone was seen a few times. V is TRBV10-3 and J is TRBJ1-3; D uncertain. The CDR3 is 16 amino acids. V gave up 8 bases and J gave up 0 bases, with 17 bases separating them. CDR1 ENHRY and CDR2 SYGVKD come from the germline V gene. CDR3 DNA: TGTGCCATCGCGGCGCGAGAGACCGTCTCTGGAAACACCATATATTTT. Its protein product is CAIAARETVSGNTIYF.

This chain uses TRBV5-5 with TRBJ2-5, with 8 bases lining up with TRBD2. The germline V gene has CDR1 SGHKS and CDR2 YYEKEE (reference sequence). This CDR3 has 18 amino acids. V lost 0 bases to trimming and J lost 1 base; unmatched junction nucleotides: 11. The CDR3 DNA follows: TGTGCCAGCAGCTTGGCCCGGCTAGCGGGTTCGCTCCAAGAGACCCAGTACTTC. The encoded protein is CASSLARLAGSLQETQYF.